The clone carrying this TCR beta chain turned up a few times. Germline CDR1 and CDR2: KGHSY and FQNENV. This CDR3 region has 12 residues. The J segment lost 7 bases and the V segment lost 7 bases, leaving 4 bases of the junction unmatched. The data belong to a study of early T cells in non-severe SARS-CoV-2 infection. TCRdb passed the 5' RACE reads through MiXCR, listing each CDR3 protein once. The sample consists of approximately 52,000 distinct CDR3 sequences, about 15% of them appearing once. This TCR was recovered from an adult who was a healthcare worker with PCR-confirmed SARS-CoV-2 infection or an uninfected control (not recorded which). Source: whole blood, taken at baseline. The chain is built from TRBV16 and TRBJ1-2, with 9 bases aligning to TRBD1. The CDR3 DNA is TGTGCCAGCACCCAGGACAGGGGTGGCTACACCTTC. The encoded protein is CASTQDRGGYTF.